These T cell receptor beta chains were read from a single sample in a study of CD8+ T cells in alopecia areata. Produced via immunoSEQ multiplex PCR; TCRdb's table is partial and in-frame only. This table holds some 190,000 clones, roughly three fifths found once. The sequencing here drew on CD4+ T cells sorted from blood, taken at week 4, from a patient treated with tofacitinib. The receptors were gathered from a human donor with alopecia areata. The CDR3 runs from the conserved cysteine through the conserved F or W. The D gene is left open where the match is weak. Clone size is stated in some rows and not others, as once, few, many or a class when expanded.

V gene: TRBV6-1
clone size: few
J gene: TRBJ2-2
D gene: NA
CDR3 DNA: TGTGCCACCCGAGGGGTGGGCCGGGACACCGGGGAGCTGTTTTTT
CDR3 protein: CATRGVGRDTGELFF

V gene: TRBV2
clone size: NA
J gene: TRBJ1-2
D gene: TRBD1
CDR3 DNA: TGTGCCAGCAGTGAAGGGTACCGCTTTGGGGGACAGACTGATGGCTACACCTTC
CDR3 protein: CASSEGYRFGGQTDGYTF

V gene: TRBV30
clone size: NA
J gene: TRBJ1-1
D gene: NA
CDR3 DNA: TGTGCCTGGCGGAGTGGGAGCGGGACGGGAACTGAAGCTTTCTTT
CDR3 protein: CAWRSGSGTGTEAFF

V gene: TRBV19
clone size: few
J gene: TRBJ1-5
D gene: NA
CDR3 DNA: TGTGCCAGTAGATGGGGGCTCGGACAGCCCCAGCATTTT
CDR3 protein: CASRWGLGQPQHF

V gene: TRBV2
clone size: once
J gene: TRBJ1-5
D gene: NA
CDR3 DNA: TGTGCCAGCAGTGTCGGGGACAATCAGCCCCAGCATTTT
CDR3 protein: CASSVGDNQPQHF

V gene: TRBV20-1
clone size: NA
J gene: TRBJ1-4
D gene: NA
CDR3 DNA: TGCAGTTTGCGTTCCGCTGAAAAACTGTTTTTT
CDR3 protein: CSLRSAEKLFF

V gene: TRBV30
clone size: NA
J gene: TRBJ2-1
D gene: NA
CDR3 DNA: TGTGCCTGGAGGGGGGAATCCCGCAGGGAGCAGTTCTTC
CDR3 protein: CAWRGESRREQFF

V gene: TRBV7-9
clone size: NA
J gene: TRBJ2-5
D gene: TRBD1
CDR3 DNA: TGTGCCAGCAGCATCGGGACAGGGGGAGAAGAGACCCAGTACTTC
CDR3 protein: CASSIGTGGEETQYF

V gene: TRBV29-1
clone size: NA
J gene: TRBJ1-4
D gene: NA
CDR3 DNA: TGCAGCGTTAGGAGAACAACTAATGAAAAACTGTTTTTT
CDR3 protein: CSVRRTTNEKLFF

V gene: TRBV4-2
clone size: once
J gene: TRBJ2-7
D gene: TRBD1
CDR3 DNA: TGTGCCAGCAGCTCAACGGGACAGGGAGCCGAGCAGTACTTC
CDR3 protein: CASSSTGQGAEQYF

V gene: TRBV30
clone size: NA
J gene: TRBJ1-2
D gene: TRBD1
CDR3 DNA: TGTGCAACGGACAGGGGGCACGGTGGCTACACCTTC
CDR3 protein: CATDRGHGGYTF

V gene: TRBV19
clone size: NA
J gene: TRBJ1-2
D gene: NA
CDR3 DNA: TGTGCCAGCACTACAGGGCCCAGTGGCTACACCTTC
CDR3 protein: CASTTGPSGYTF